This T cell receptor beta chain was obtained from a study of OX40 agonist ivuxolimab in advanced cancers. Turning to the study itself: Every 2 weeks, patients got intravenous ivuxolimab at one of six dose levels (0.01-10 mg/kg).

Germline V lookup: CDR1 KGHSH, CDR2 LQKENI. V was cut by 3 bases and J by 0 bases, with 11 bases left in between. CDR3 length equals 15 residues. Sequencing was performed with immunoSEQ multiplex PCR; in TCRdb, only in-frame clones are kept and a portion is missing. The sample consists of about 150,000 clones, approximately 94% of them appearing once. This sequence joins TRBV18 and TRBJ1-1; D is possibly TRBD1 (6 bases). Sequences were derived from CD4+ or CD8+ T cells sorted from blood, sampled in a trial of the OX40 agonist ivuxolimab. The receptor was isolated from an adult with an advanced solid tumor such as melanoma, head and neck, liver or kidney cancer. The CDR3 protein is CASSPLTGLNTEAFF. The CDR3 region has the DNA TGTGCCAGCTCACCTCTGACAGGTCTGAACACTGAAGCTTTCTTT.